This T cell receptor (beta chain) was sequenced during a study of blood T cell repertoires in COVID-19. About the research overall: Material from acute and convalescent COVID-19 was sourced from the United States, Italy and Spain. T cells, B-cell-depleted T cells, or PBMCs supplied cDNA or gDNA.

Profiling relied on immunoSEQ multiplex PCR, and the TCRdb table lists in-frame clones only, not all of them. Here the sample spans 110,000 to 150,000 clones, approximately 80% being singletons. Sequences were obtained from peripheral blood. This TCR was recovered from a woman between 45 and 60 years old with acute or convalescent COVID-19.

CDR3 in amino acids: CASSRRLAGGQNDEQFF. The CDR3 DNA follows: TGCGCCAGCAGCCGCCGACTAGCGGGGGGGCAAAACGATGAGCAGTTCTTC. The chain employs TRBV4-3 and TRBJ2-1; 14 nucleotides align to TRBD2. Unmatched junction bases numbered 10, after V lost 4 bases and J lost 8 bases. Germline V gene lookup returns CDR1 LGHNA and CDR2 YSLEER. This CDR3 spans 17 amino acids.